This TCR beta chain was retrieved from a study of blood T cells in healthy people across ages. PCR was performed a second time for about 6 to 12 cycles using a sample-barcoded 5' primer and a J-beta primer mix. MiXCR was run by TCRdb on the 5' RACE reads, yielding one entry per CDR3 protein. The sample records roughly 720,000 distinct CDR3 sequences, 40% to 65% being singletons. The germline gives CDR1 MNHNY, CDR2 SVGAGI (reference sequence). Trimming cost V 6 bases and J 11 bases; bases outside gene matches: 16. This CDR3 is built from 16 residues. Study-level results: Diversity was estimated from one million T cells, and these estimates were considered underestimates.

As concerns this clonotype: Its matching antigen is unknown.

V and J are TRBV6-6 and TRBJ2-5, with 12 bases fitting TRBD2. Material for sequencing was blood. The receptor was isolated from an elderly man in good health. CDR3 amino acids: CASRPDGLAGKNEQYF. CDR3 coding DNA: TGTGCCAGCAGACCTGATGGACTAGCGGGGAAAAATGAGCAGTACTTC.